The 14 T cell receptor beta chains listed next were all sequenced from one sample in a study of Graves' ophthalmopathy and Graves' hyperthyroidism. RNA served as the template for amplifying TCR beta CDR3 regions. RT-PCR with HTBI primers came first, then second-round multiplex PCR. TCRdb itself ran the multiplex PCR reads through MiXCR, one entry per CDR3 protein. The sample gives roughly 400,000 distinct CDR3 sequences, 15% to 19% of which show up once; approximately 7% is in the top ten. Sequenced input: peripheral blood. The source is a woman aged 18 to 35 with stable Graves' hyperthyroidism.

This clonotype came up many times. The chain links TRBV6-5 to TRBJ1-2; possible D gene TRBD1, 5 bases. Trimming stripped 0 bases from V and 8 bases from J, with 19 bases between. The CDR3 consists of 16 residues. Germline V gene data show CDR1 as MNHEY and CDR2 as SVGAGI. The CDR3 DNA follows: TGTGCCAGCAGTTACTCGCGGACGACAGACCAAACGGGCTACACCTTC. This sequence encodes CASSYSRTTDQTGYTF.

This clonotype was picked up many times. A much larger clone is a single base away; this may be a read error. The chain has TRBV12-3 or TRBV12-4 and TRBJ2-5, with D uncertain. This CDR3 has 12 amino acids. The germline V and J ends were trimmed by 8 bases and 1 base, with 8 bases remaining between them. CDR3 sequence: CASGPSQETQYF. CDR3 DNA: TGTGCCAGCGGGCCCAGCCAAGAGACCCAGTACTTC.

The sample holds many counts of this clonotype. V usage is TRBV6-1 and J usage is TRBJ1-2; D not resolved. The CDR3 is made up of 12 amino acids. Deletions cut 1 base from V and 4 bases from J, with 4 bases between. Germline CDR1 reads MNHNS; CDR2 reads SASEGT. CDR3 amino acids: CASSEGAYGYTF. Here the CDR3 DNA reads TGTGCCAGCAGTGAAGGGGCCTATGGCTACACCTTC.

The chain couples TRBV24-1 to TRBJ1-2; D is unresolved. V lost 8 bases to trimming and J lost 6 bases, with 6 bases between them. The CDR3 runs 10 residues. Germline values: CDR1 KGHDR, CDR2 SFDVKD. CDR3 nucleotides: TGTGCCACCAAAGTGGATGGCTACACCTTC. It is translated as CATKVDGYTF.

Comment on this clonotype: A much larger clonotype is one base distant, so this may be a read error. Since no conserved phenylalanine or tryptophan closes the CDR3, a read error is the likely cause. This rearrangement joins TRBV20-1 to TRBJ1-2; TRBD1 agrees at 10 bases. Germline V gene sequence: CDR1 DFQATT, CDR2 SNEGSKA (reference sequence). This CDR3 contains 14 residues. Trimming took 0 bases from V and 4 from J; bases not matched to a gene: 2. The CDR3 bases are TGCAGTGCTAGAGATCGGGACAGGGGCTATGGCTACACCTTG. Translation: CSARDRDRGYGYTL.

The rearrangement uses TRBV6-5 and TRBJ1-1; TRBD1 matches 8 bases. From germline, CDR1 is MNHEY and CDR2 SVGAGI. J lost 0 bases, V lost 4 bases, and 4 bases had no gene match. The CDR3 totals 15 residues. This chain's CDR3 is CASSLQGAMNTEAFF. The DNA for the CDR3 is TGTGCCAGCAGTTTGCAGGGGGCCATGAACACTGAAGCTTTCTTT.

The gene calls are TRBV11-1 and TRBJ2-4; 10 bases map to TRBD1. This CDR3 is 19 amino acids long. Germline CDR1 and CDR2: SGHAT and FQDESV (reference sequence). V gave up 4 bases and J gave up 0 bases; unmatched junction bases: 12. This CDR3 reads CASSSAPGQGNLAKNIQYF. In DNA form, the CDR3 reads TGTGCCAGCAGCTCAGCCCCGGGACAGGGGAATTTAGCCAAAAACATTCAGTACTTC.

This clonotype was recorded at least ten times. This rearrangement joins TRBV2 to TRBJ2-7; D possibly uses TRBD1 or TRBD2 (5 bases each). Germline values: CDR1 SNHLY, CDR2 FYNNEI. Trimming pared 9 bases from V and 3 bases from J, leaving 18 bases between. The CDR3 covers 14 residues. Here the CDR3 reads CARVGDPVNYEQYF. The CDR3 DNA reads TGTGCCAGGGTTGGGGACCCAGTTAACTACGAGCAGTACTTC.

The chain uses TRBV7-9 and TRBJ1-5, with a tentative D call TRBD1 (6 bases). CDR1 SEHNR and CDR2 FQNEAQ come from the germline V gene (reference sequence). Trimming cost V 3 bases and J 0 bases, with 9 bases left between them. There are 15 residues in the CDR3. The CDR3 DNA sequence: TGTGCCAGCAGCTTGGGGGGGCGTAGCAATCAGCCCCAGCATTTT. Translated: CASSLGGRSNQPQHF. Based on the CDR3 plus reference TRBV7-9 and TRBJ1-5, the full variable domain is DTGVSQNPRHKITKRGQNVTFRCDPISEHNRLYWYRQTLGQGPEFLTYFQNEAQLEKSRLLSDRFSAERPKGSFSTLEIQRTEQGDSAMYLCASSLGGRSNQPQHFGDGTRLSIL.

This clonotype was observed at least ten times. The chain uses TRBV6-1 and TRBJ2-5; D is possibly TRBD2 (5 bases). Germline-derived CDR1 and CDR2 are MNHNS and SASEGT. Trimming pared 10 bases from V and 1 base from J, leaving 13 bases between. This CDR3 spans 13 amino acids. This CDR3 reads CAIRGHVQETQYF. The CDR3 DNA follows: TGTGCCATCCGAGGGCACGTCCAAGAGACCCAGTACTTC.

The V gene is TRBV6-1, the J gene TRBJ1-1; no clear D. Germline loops: CDR1 MNHNS, CDR2 SASEGT. The V end lost 8 bases, the J end lost 11 bases, and 15 bases lay between the germline ends. This CDR3 is 11 amino acids long. Here the CDR3 reads CASLRASDAFF. DNA of the CDR3: TGTGCCAGCCTTAGAGCCAGCGATGCTTTCTTT.

This clonotype was recorded many times. The gene calls are TRBV6-5 and TRBJ2-7; 8 positions match TRBD1. With 5 bases clipped from V and 5 bases from J, the junction kept 2 bases outside the gene matches. Germline V gene data show CDR1 as MNHEY and CDR2 as SVGAGI. CDR3 size: 12 residues. CDR3 sequence (DNA): TGTGCCAGCAGTCGACAGGGGAACGAGCAGTACTTC. This translates into CASSRQGNEQYF.

This clonotype was recorded at least ten times. The J gene is TRBJ1-1, the V gene TRBV5-1; D is ambiguous. V was clipped by 4 bases and J by 1 base, with 8 bases between them. This CDR3 comprises 13 residues. Germline V lookup: CDR1 SGHRS, CDR2 YFSETQ. CDR3 DNA sequence: TGCGCCAGCAGCGTGGACGGGAACACTGAAGCTTTCTTT. It is translated as CASSVDGNTEAFF.

This clonotype was detected ten times or more. The chain is built from TRBV12-3 or TRBV12-4 and TRBJ1-5; D possibly corresponds to TRBD1 (6 bases). This CDR3 has 13 residues. V shed 8 bases and J shed 10 bases, with 18 bases lying between them. The CDR3 spells CASLEASGGPQHF. CDR3 bases: TGTGCCAGCCTTGAAGCGAGCGGGGGCCCCCAGCATTTT.